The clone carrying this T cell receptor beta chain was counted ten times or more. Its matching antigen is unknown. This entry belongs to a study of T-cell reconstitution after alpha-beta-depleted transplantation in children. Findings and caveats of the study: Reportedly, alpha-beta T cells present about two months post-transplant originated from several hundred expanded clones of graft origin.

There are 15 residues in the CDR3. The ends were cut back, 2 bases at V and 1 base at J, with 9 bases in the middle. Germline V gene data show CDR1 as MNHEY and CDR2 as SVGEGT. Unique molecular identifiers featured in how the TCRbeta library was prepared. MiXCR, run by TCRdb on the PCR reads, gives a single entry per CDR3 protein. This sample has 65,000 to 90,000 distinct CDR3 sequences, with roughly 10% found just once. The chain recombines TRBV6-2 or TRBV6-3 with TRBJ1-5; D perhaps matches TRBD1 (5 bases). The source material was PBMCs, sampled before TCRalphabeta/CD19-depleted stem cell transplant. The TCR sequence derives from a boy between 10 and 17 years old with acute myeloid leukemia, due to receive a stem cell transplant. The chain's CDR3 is CASSYLGLSNQPQHF. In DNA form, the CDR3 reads TGTGCCAGCAGTTACCTGGGACTCAGCAATCAGCCCCAGCATTTT.